This TCR beta chain emerged from a study of blood T cells in healthy people across ages. Study-level points and caveats: Naive CD4+ cell counts and diversity both ran higher in long-lived than in aged donors.

As to this clonotype: Its antigen is as yet unknown.

Each donor was a healthy Caucasian individual from Russia, aged about 6 to 100. RNA extraction gave at least 5.5 micrograms of total RNA per sample. The second PCR ran 7 to 11 cycles with a sample-barcoded 5' primer and J-beta primers. TCRdb re-called the 5' RACE reads with MiXCR, one entry per CDR3 protein. Of around 1,700,000 distinct CDR3 sequences in the sample, 28% are singletons; the top ten hold approximately 7.7%. The germline gives CDR1 SGHTA, CDR2 FQGNSA. This CDR3 spans 14 amino acids. Trimming removed 2 bases from V and 3 bases from J; junction bases left unmatched: 2. The origin of this receptor is a woman under 40 in good health. V is TRBV7-2 and J is TRBJ2-3, with 7 bases lining up with TRBD1. Sequencing used blood. The CDR3 bases are TGTGCCAGCAGCTTAACAGGGGAAACAGATACGCAGTATTTT. Protein sequence: CASSLTGETDTQYF.